The TCR beta chain described here comes from a study of OX40 agonist ivuxolimab in advanced cancers. The data were produced by immunoSEQ multiplex PCR, yet TCRdb's version contains in-frame clones alone and is incomplete. The data contain around 72,000 clones, 65% to 85% of them singletons. The CDR3 totals 15 residues. V was pared by 0 bases and J by 7 bases, with 4 bases of the junction left unmatched. The germline V gene has CDR1 LGHNA and CDR2 YNFKEQ. The source of this sequence is an adult with an advanced solid tumor such as melanoma, head and neck, liver or kidney cancer. The sequencing here drew on CD4+ or CD8+ T cells sorted from blood, taken in a trial of the OX40 agonist ivuxolimab. The V gene is TRBV4-2, the J gene TRBJ2-7; 12 nucleotides agree with TRBD2. The CDR3 is CASSQELAGGQEQYF. Here the CDR3 DNA reads TGTGCCAGCAGCCAAGAGCTAGCGGGAGGGCAAGAGCAGTACTTC.